These T cell receptor beta chains were read from a single sample in a study of blood T cell repertoires in COVID-19. The data were produced by immunoSEQ multiplex PCR, yet TCRdb's version contains in-frame clones alone and is incomplete. The sample contains 150,000 to 200,000 clones, around 85% of which appear only once. The sample comprised peripheral blood. The receptors derive from a man aged 50-59 years who had recovered from COVID-19. Each CDR3 is given with its conserved first and last residue. D genes are given only for firm matches. Clone size is shown for a subset of rows, as once, few, many or a class of expanded clone.

-	TRBD1	TRBV7-2	TRBJ1-5	CASSPRTGGSGQPQHF	TGTGCCAGCAGCCCACGGACAGGGGGCTCCGGACAGCCCCAGCATTTT
once	-	TRBV6-5	TRBJ2-1	CASSQQASYNEQFF	TGTGCCAGCAGTCAACAGGCATCCTACAATGAGCAGTTCTTC
-	-	TRBV6-2/TRBV6-3	TRBJ2-1	CASSETRNEQFF	TGTGCCAGCAGCGAGACTCGGAATGAGCAGTTCTTC
once	TRBD1	TRBV9	TRBJ2-1	CASSVVDRGNEQFF	TGTGCCAGCAGCGTAGTGGACAGGGGGAATGAGCAGTTCTTC
many	TRBD2	TRBV28	TRBJ2-5	CASSPPGLVGMLGETQYF	TGTGCCAGCAGTCCACCGGGACTAGTGGGAATGTTAGGGGAGACCCAGTACTTC
-	TRBD1	TRBV7-3	TRBJ2-2	CASSFGRGTGELFF	TGTGCCAGCAGCTTCGGCAGGGGGACCGGGGAGCTGTTTTTT
few	TRBD1	TRBV7-8	TRBJ2-7	CASSSTGQTYEQYF	TGTGCCAGCAGCTCGACGGGACAGACCTACGAGCAGTACTTC
-	TRBD2	TRBV3-1/TRBV3-2	TRBJ2-1	CASSQKTGTRVFNEQFF	TGTGCCAGCAGCCAAAAAACCGGGACTAGAGTCTTCAATGAGCAGTTCTTC
-	-	TRBV30	TRBJ2-7	CAWSVLGSGYEQYF	TGTGCCTGGAGTGTACTCGGGAGTGGGTACGAGCAGTACTTC
-	-	TRBV24-1	TRBJ2-7	CATSELTYEQYF	TGTGCCACCAGCGAGCTAACCTACGAGCAGTACTTC
-	TRBD2	TRBV5-5	TRBJ2-5	CASSPGTSGRALLRQETQYF	TGTGCCAGCAGCCCAGGGACTAGCGGGAGGGCCCTTTTAAGGCAAGAGACCCAGTACTTC
-	-	TRBV2	TRBJ1-3	CASSVTRGRGNTIYF	TGTGCCAGCAGCGTTACAAGGGGAAGGGGAAACACCATATATTTT
-	TRBD1	TRBV30	TRBJ1-5	CAWRGQGNQPQHF	TGTGCCTGGAGAGGACAGGGCAATCAGCCCCAGCATTTT
-	TRBD1	TRBV9	TRBJ1-2	CASSAYSGQAFYGYTF	TGTGCCAGCAGCGCTTATTCGGGACAGGCTTTCTATGGCTACACCTTC
-	-	TRBV24-1	TRBJ2-3	CATSDPGRDTQYF	TGTGCCACCAGTGATCCAGGTCGGGATACGCAGTATTTT
-	-	TRBV30	TRBJ2-7	CAWSAYSYEQYF	TGTGCCTGGAGCGCGTATTCCTACGAGCAGTACTTC
-	TRBD2	TRBV3-1/TRBV3-2	TRBJ2-3	CASSPSHTSGLAGKDTQYF	TGTGCCAGCAGCCCGTCTCATACATCGGGACTAGCGGGGAAAGATACGCAGTATTTT
few	TRBD2	TRBV11-2	TRBJ2-1	CASSLKRGTSGGYNEQFF	TGTGCCAGCAGCTTAAAAAGAGGGACTAGCGGGGGATACAATGAGCAGTTCTTC
-	-	TRBV6-5	TRBJ2-5	CASSWGGQGATQYF	TGTGCCAGCTCTTGGGGGGGGCAGGGGGCAACCCAGTACTTC
-	-	TRBV11-3	TRBJ2-1	CASSRGGRRSSYNEQFF	TGTGCCAGCAGCCGAGGTGGGAGGCGGAGCTCCTACAATGAGCAGTTCTTC
-	-	TRBV6-5	TRBJ1-2	CASTPRWSSEGSTF	TGTGCCAGCACTCCGAGGTGGAGCTCTGAGGGAAGCACCTTC
-	TRBD1	TRBV6-5	TRBJ1-1	CASRITGGLEAFF	TGTGCCAGCAGGATCACAGGGGGCTTAGAAGCTTTCTTT
few	TRBD2	TRBV4-2	TRBJ2-5	CASSQGGDSKETQYF	TGTGCCAGCAGCCAGGGGGGGGACTCGAAAGAGACCCAGTACTTC
-	TRBD1	TRBV9	TRBJ1-1	CASSVGDRALTEAFF	TGTGCCAGCAGCGTTGGGGACAGGGCGCTTACTGAAGCTTTCTTT
-	-	TRBV15	TRBJ2-7	CATSRGWGQRRSSYEQYF	TGTGCCACCAGCAGAGGTTGGGGGCAGCGCCGAAGCTCCTACGAGCAGTACTTC
once	TRBD2	TRBV7-2	TRBJ2-1	CASSKLAGANNEQFF	TGTGCCAGCAGCAAACTAGCGGGAGCTAACAATGAGCAGTTCTTC
-	-	TRBV7-6	TRBJ1-6	CASSLDSLFNSPLHF	TGTGCCAGCAGCTTAGACAGCCTGTTCAATTCACCCCTCCACTTT
-	TRBD2	TRBV19	TRBJ2-7	CASSPTSGSFDEQYF	TGTGCCAGTAGCCCGACTAGCGGGAGTTTCGACGAGCAGTACTTC
-	TRBD1	TRBV9	TRBJ2-3	CASSVVSPDRGAATDTQYF	TGTGCCAGCAGCGTAGTTAGTCCCGACAGGGGCGCTGCGACAGATACGCAGTATTTT
-	TRBD2	TRBV4-1	TRBJ2-1	CASSQDPTSGREQFF	TGCGCCAGCAGCCAAGATCCGACTAGCGGGAGGGAGCAGTTCTTC
-	TRBD1	TRBV5-1	TRBJ2-7	CASSQTGLPYEQYF	TGCGCCAGCAGCCAGACAGGGCTACCCTACGAGCAGTACTTC
-	-	TRBV7-9	TRBJ1-3	CASSSRTVSGNTIYF	TGTGCCAGCAGCTCCCGGACAGTATCTGGAAACACCATATATTTT
few	TRBD2	TRBV18	TRBJ2-1	CASSLTSGGSYNEQFF	TGTGCCAGCTCACTCACTAGCGGGGGATCCTACAATGAGCAGTTCTTC
-	TRBD2	TRBV30	TRBJ2-5	CAWSVGLADKETQYF	TGTGCCTGGAGTGTTGGGCTAGCGGATAAAGAGACCCAGTACTTC
-	TRBD1	TRBV7-3	TRBJ2-3	CASSLGTGSADTQYF	TGTGCCAGCAGCTTGGGGACAGGATCCGCAGATACGCAGTATTTT
-	-	TRBV30	TRBJ2-1	CAWSVSNEQFF	TGTGCCTGGAGTGTCAGCAATGAGCAGTTCTTC
-	-	TRBV5-1	TRBJ1-1	CASSLDQGMNTEAFF	TGCGCCAGCAGCTTGGACCAGGGTATGAATACTGAAGCTTTCTTT
few	TRBD2	TRBV7-2	TRBJ2-4	CASSPGSSGSDIQYF	TGTGCCAGCAGCCCCGGTTCGAGCGGGAGTGACATTCAGTACTTC
-	TRBD2	TRBV28	TRBJ2-1	CASSARARLAGGPEQFF	TGTGCCAGCAGTGCCAGGGCACGACTAGCGGGAGGGCCTGAGCAGTTCTTC
-	TRBD2	TRBV28	TRBJ2-7	CASSPSGSIDEQYF	TGTGCCAGCAGTCCTAGCGGGAGTATCGACGAGCAGTACTTC
-	-	TRBV7-2	TRBJ2-7	CASSFFGRSYEQYF	TGTGCCAGCAGCTTTTTCGGAAGGAGCTACGAGCAGTACTTC